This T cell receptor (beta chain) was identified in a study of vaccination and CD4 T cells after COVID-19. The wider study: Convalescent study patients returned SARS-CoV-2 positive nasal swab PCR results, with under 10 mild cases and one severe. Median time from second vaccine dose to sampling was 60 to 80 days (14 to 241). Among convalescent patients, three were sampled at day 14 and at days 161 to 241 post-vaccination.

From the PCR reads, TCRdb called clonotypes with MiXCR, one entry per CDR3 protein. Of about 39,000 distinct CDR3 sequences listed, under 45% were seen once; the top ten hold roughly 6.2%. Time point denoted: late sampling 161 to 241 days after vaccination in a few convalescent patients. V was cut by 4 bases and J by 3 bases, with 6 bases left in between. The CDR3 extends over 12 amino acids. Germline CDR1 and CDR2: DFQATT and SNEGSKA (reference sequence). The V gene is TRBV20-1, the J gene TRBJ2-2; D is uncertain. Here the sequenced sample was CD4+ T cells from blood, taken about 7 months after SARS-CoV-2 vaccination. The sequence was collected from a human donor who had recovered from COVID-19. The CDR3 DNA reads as TGCAGTGCTACCACAGACACCGGGGAGCTGTTTTTT. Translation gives CSATTDTGELFF.